A single sample is the source of the 27 T cell receptor beta chains below, sequenced in a study of blood T cell repertoires in COVID-19. The assay was immunoSEQ multiplex PCR, and TCRdb's table has in-frame clones only and misses some. The sample consists of around 220,000 clones, around four fifths of them appearing once. The specimen sequenced was peripheral blood. Receptors originate from a man aged 30 to 45 with active or convalescent COVID-19.

The genes are TRBV19 and TRBJ1-1; D remains ambiguous. Germline V lookup: CDR1 LNHDA, CDR2 SQIVND (reference sequence). V was trimmed by 8 bases and J by 3 bases, leaving 13 bases between them. CDR3 size: 13 residues. CDR3 in amino acids: CASGLRPHTEAFF. In nucleotides, the CDR3 is TGTGCCAGTGGTCTGCGGCCACACACTGAAGCTTTCTTT.

The rearrangement links TRBV7-2 to TRBJ2-2, with D tentatively TRBD2 (5 bases). Looked up from germline, CDR1 is SGHTA and CDR2 is FQGNSA. The V and J ends lost 5 bases and 3 bases respectively, with 13 bases between them. There are 15 residues in the CDR3. As DNA, the CDR3 is TGTGCCAGCAGCGCCTCCGGGCGGGACACCGGGGAGCTGTTTTTT. It codes for CASSASGRDTGELFF.

This chain links TRBV27 with TRBJ2-7; a possible D gene is TRBD1 (6 bases). V lost 8 bases to trimming and J lost 0 bases, with 14 bases between them. The CDR3 has 14 amino acids. The germline V gene encodes CDR1 MNHEY and CDR2 SMNVEV (reference sequence). The CDR3 nucleotides read TGTGCCAGCCACCGACAGGAGAGCTCCTACGAGCAGTACTTC. Translation gives CASHRQESSYEQYF.

This chain links TRBV25-1 with TRBJ1-5; D is unresolved. Germline V gene sequence: CDR1 MGHDK, CDR2 SYGVNS. Trimming shortened V by 1 base and J by 5 bases, and 12 bases separated the two germline ends. The CDR3 has 15 amino acids. The CDR3 DNA follows: TGTGCCAGCAGTGAATGTTGTTCCGGGGATCAGCCCCAGCATTTT. This gives the protein CASSECCSGDQPQHF.

This chain connects TRBV4-2 to TRBJ2-3; no firm D call. The CDR3 has 14 amino acids. CDR1 is LGHNA, CDR2 YNFKEQ, per germline. Between the trimmed V and J ends, which lost 1 base and 6 bases, there was a span of 11 bases. The CDR3 protein is CASSQVSDFDTQYF. The CDR3 bases are TGTGCCAGCAGCCAAGTGAGCGACTTCGATACGCAGTATTTT.

The CDR3 DNA follows: TGTGCCACCGCCCTGGGGGGGGCCCAAGAGACCCAGTACTTC. Amino acid sequence: CATALGGAQETQYF. The chain carries TRBV18 and TRBJ2-5; possibly TRBD2 for D (7 bases). CDR3 size: 14 residues. Germline CDR1 is KGHSH and CDR2 is LQKENI. The germline V and J ends were trimmed by 10 bases and 1 base, with 16 bases remaining between them.

The chain combines TRBV18 with TRBJ1-4, with D uncertain. CDR1 KGHSH and CDR2 LQKENI come from the germline V gene. Trimming shortened V by 0 bases and J by 11 bases, and 10 bases separated the two germline ends. There are 13 residues in the CDR3. The CDR3: CASSPPRIRKLFF. CDR3 nucleotides: TGTGCCAGCTCACCACCGCGTATACGGAAACTGTTTTTT.

This clone has just one count. The chain combines TRBV12-5 with TRBJ2-3, with 8 positions matching TRBD1. Germline V gene data show CDR1 as LGHNT and CDR2 as FRNRAP. This CDR3 has 15 residues. Trimming at V came to 1 base and at J to 0 bases, leaving 0 bases not matched to a gene. CDR3 sequence reads: CASGLGTGSTDTQYF. CDR3 bases: TGTGCTAGTGGTTTGGGGACAGGGAGCACAGATACGCAGTATTTT.

The chain combines TRBV15 with TRBJ1-4, with a possible D match to TRBD1 (6 bases). The V end was cut by 0 bases, the J end by 3 bases, with 14 bases between. This CDR3 is built from 17 residues. Germline values: CDR1 LNHNV, CDR2 YYDKDF (reference sequence). For the CDR3, the DNA is TGTGCCACCAGCAGAGATGCCAGGGGCGCATCTAATGAAAAACTGTTTTTT. It translates to CATSRDARGASNEKLFF.

The rearrangement links TRBV28 to TRBJ1-5; D remains ambiguous. The CDR3 sequence is 12 residues long. V lost 5 bases and J lost 6, with 8 bases in between. Germline V gene lookup returns CDR1 MDHEN and CDR2 SYDVKM. CDR3 DNA: TGTGCCAGCAGTCCCTATAGTCAGCCCCAGCATTTT. This gives the protein CASSPYSQPQHF.

This chain joins TRBV30 and TRBJ1-3, with 8 bases matching TRBD1. Germline assignment: CDR1 GTSNPN and CDR2 SVGIG (reference sequence). The CDR3 is 15 amino acids. The V gene end was trimmed by 5 bases and the J gene end by 2 bases; junction bases not matched to a gene: 8. CDR3 protein: CAWAQTGAPGNTIYF. In nucleotides, the CDR3 is TGTGCCTGGGCCCAGACAGGGGCCCCTGGAAACACCATATATTTT.

The chain employs TRBV19 and TRBJ2-6; 12 nucleotides match TRBD1. V was clipped by 6 bases and J by 4 bases; unmatched bases: 10. The length of the CDR3 is 18 residues. The germline V gene encodes CDR1 LNHDA and CDR2 SQIVND (reference sequence). CDR3 residues: CASRKGTGGRAGANVLTF. CDR3 coding DNA: TGTGCCAGTAGAAAGGGGACAGGGGGCCGAGCCGGGGCCAACGTCCTGACTTTC.

The V and J genes are TRBV5-6 and TRBJ2-1; D gene unclear. The CDR3 loop spans 15 amino acids. Trimming took off 4 bases at V and 0 bases at J, with 11 bases between the two ends. CDR1 and CDR2 (germline): SGHDT, YYEEEE. CDR3 DNA sequence: TGTGCCAGCAGCCCCTACTCCCGCTCCTACAATGAGCAGTTCTTC. Translation gives CASSPYSRSYNEQFF. The full variable domain, rest sourced from reference TRBV5-6 and TRBJ2-1, is DAGVTQSPTHLIKTRGQQVTLRCSPKSGHDTVSWYQQALGQGPQFIFQYYEEEERQRGNFPDRFSGHQFPNYSSELNVNALLLGDSALYLCASSPYSRSYNEQFFGPGTRLTVL.

In its sample, this clone was seen a few times. CDR3 loop: CASSSGTNVGGRGDYGYTF. The DNA of the CDR3 is TGTGCCAGCAGTTCTGGCACCAACGTGGGGGGAAGGGGCGACTATGGCTACACCTTC. J is TRBJ1-2 and V is TRBV27; possible D gene TRBD1, 5 bases. Germline CDR1 reads MNHEY; CDR2 reads SMNVEV (reference sequence). Trimming cost V 4 bases and J 3 bases, with 27 bases left between them. The CDR3 has 19 residues.

J is TRBJ1-1 and V is TRBV6-2 or TRBV6-3, with 7 bases aligning to TRBD1. V was pared by 6 bases and J by 4 bases, with 8 bases of the junction left unmatched. Germline CDR1 and CDR2: MNHEY and SVGEGT. This CDR3 contains 14 residues. In nucleotides, the CDR3 is TGTGCCAGCAGCTATTCCGGGACAGTCACTGAAGCTTTCTTT. Translating it yields CASSYSGTVTEAFF.

The chain carries TRBV27 and TRBJ2-7; 9 bases align to TRBD1. Losses at the gene ends were 6 bases for V and 6 bases for J; bases not matched to a gene: 9. CDR3 size: 14 residues. CDR1 is MNHEY, CDR2 SMNVEV, per germline (reference sequence). The CDR3 DNA follows: TGTGCCAGCAGCTGGGGACAGGGCGTCTCCGAGCAGTACTTC. Its protein is CASSWGQGVSEQYF.

The V and J genes are TRBV5-6 and TRBJ2-3; possibly TRBD2 for D (7 bases). Germline V gives CDR1 SGHDT, CDR2 YYEEEE. V lost 3 bases to trimming and J lost 2 bases, with 16 bases between them. The CDR3 consists of 16 residues. The DNA of the CDR3 is TGTGCCAGCAGCTACCTGGGGGCGGGGGCCACAGATACGCAGTATTTT. It is translated as CASSYLGAGATDTQYF.

The chain recombines TRBV5-1 with TRBJ1-1, with D possibly being TRBD1 (5 bases). Between the trimmed V and J ends, which lost 5 bases and 1 base, there was a span of 12 bases. The V gene's germline CDR1 is SGHRS and CDR2 YFSETQ. The CDR3 contains 14 residues. In DNA, the CDR3 is TGCGCCAGCAGGTTAACGGGGGGGAACACTGAAGCTTTCTTT. Amino acid sequence: CASRLTGGNTEAFF.

The rearrangement uses TRBV5-1 and TRBJ2-5; weak D call: TRBD2 (7 bases). Trimming cost V 2 bases and J 0 bases, with 11 bases left between them. This CDR3 has 15 residues. From germline, CDR1 is SGHRS and CDR2 YFSETQ. The CDR3: CASSLGGANQETQYF. The CDR3 DNA reads as TGCGCCAGCAGCTTAGGGGGGGCAAACCAAGAGACCCAGTACTTC.

The chain carries TRBV20-1 and TRBJ1-1; 7 nucleotides match TRBD1. Germline-derived CDR1 and CDR2 are DFQATT and SNEGSKA (reference sequence). The length of the CDR3 is 11 residues. Trimming cost V 3 bases and J 10 bases; bases outside gene matches: 5. CDR3 sequence reads: CSAREGAAAFF. The CDR3 nucleotides read TGCAGTGCTAGGGAGGGGGCGGCAGCTTTCTTT.

This clone was recorded once. This chain uses TRBV6-2 or TRBV6-3 with TRBJ2-6; a weak D match, TRBD1 (6 bases). Germline V gives CDR1 MNHEY, CDR2 SVGEGT. Trimming took off 2 bases at V and 0 bases at J, with 14 bases between the two ends. The CDR3 is 18 residues long. The CDR3 region has the DNA TGTGCCAGCAGTTACGGGCAGGGGCGATCCTCTGGGGCCAACGTCCTGACTTTC. Protein: CASSYGQGRSSGANVLTF.

The chain recombines TRBV19 with TRBJ2-6; no definite D call. Trimming pared 2 bases from V and 0 bases from J, leaving 5 bases between. The CDR3 contains 15 residues. The germline CDR1 and CDR2 sequences are LNHDA and SQIVND (reference sequence). The CDR3 region is CASSILASGANVLTF. CDR3 in DNA: TGTGCCAGTAGTATACTGGCCTCTGGGGCCAACGTCCTGACTTTC.

This chain uses TRBV29-1 with TRBJ1-5; 10 bases align to TRBD1. This CDR3 has 13 residues. V was pared by 7 bases and J by 4 bases, with 4 bases of the junction left unmatched. Germline V gene data show CDR1 as SQVTM and CDR2 as ANQGSEA. The CDR3 reads CSARTGGNQPQHF. The CDR3 region has the DNA TGCAGCGCGCGGACAGGGGGTAATCAGCCCCAGCATTTT.

This sequence joins TRBV4-2 and TRBJ2-4; possible D gene TRBD1, 6 bases. CDR1 and CDR2 from the germline V gene are LGHNA and YNFKEQ. The CDR3 is 15 amino acids. Deletions cut 3 bases from V and 9 bases from J, with 18 bases between. CDR3 sequence: CASSQATGFPGIQYF. In DNA form, the CDR3 reads TGTGCCAGCAGCCAGGCTACAGGGTTCCCTGGCATTCAGTACTTC.

This chain links TRBV18 with TRBJ2-1; TRBD1 matches at 12 bases. The V gene end was trimmed by 6 bases and the J gene end by 10 bases; junction bases not matched to a gene: 10. Germline CDR1 KGHSH, CDR2 LQKENI. There are 15 residues in the CDR3. DNA for the CDR3: TGTGCCAGCTCTCCTGCCGGGACAGGGGGCGACGAGCAGTTCTTC. Its translation is CASSPAGTGGDEQFF.

The J gene is TRBJ2-3, the V gene TRBV12-2; TRBD2 is taken as the D call from the table, unchecked against the DNA. TRBV12-2 constitutes a pseudogene. The CDR3 runs to 18 residues. CDR3 loop: CAVPGSGGSRDHTDTQYF. The CDR3 DNA follows: TGTGCTGTCCCAGGGAGCGGGGGATCCCGAGACCACACAGATACGCAGTATTTT.

V is TRBV6-5 and J is TRBJ1-1, with D uncertain. V was trimmed by 2 bases and J by 11 bases, leaving 15 bases between them. The CDR3 is 13 residues long. The V gene's germline CDR1 is MNHEY and CDR2 SVGAGI. Here the CDR3 DNA reads TGTGCCAGCAGTTACCCGGGAGTTGGGCATGCTTTCTTT. It specifies CASSYPGVGHAFF.